The 10 T cell receptor beta chains below come from one sample, sequenced in a study of response to subunit inactivated influenza vaccine (dated by TCRdb to 2016 to 2018). Libraries were constructed by RT-PCR. Sequencing instrument: Illumina HiSeq 2500. Starting from the raw public reads, TCRdb applied fastp trimming at Q25, assembled clones with MiXCR and retained in-frame beta chains. Every CDR3 protein is listed once, alongside the most common genes and DNA of its rows. The sample table contains roughly 500,000 distinct CDR3 sequences; only one count was recorded for approximately 15% of them. The top ten hold over 2.5% of the sample. The specimen was CD4+ T cells sorted from PBMCs, collected less than 30 months after vaccination. These receptors came from a man between 50 and 75 years old who received an inactivated influenza vaccine. Donor details come from another sample of the same person, matched by shared clones.

This clonotype has ten or more counts. The V gene is TRBV2, the J gene TRBJ1-2; 10 bases line up with TRBD1. V trimming: 4 bases; J trimming: 6 bases; junction bases outside the gene matches: 2. The length of the CDR3 is 13 residues. CDR1 and CDR2 (germline): SNHLY, FYNNEI. The DNA of the CDR3 is TGTGCCAGCAGTGGGGACAGGGGCAATGGCTACACCTTC. This gives the protein CASSGDRGNGYTF.

This clonotype was counted only a few times. This chain joins TRBV25-1 and TRBJ1-6; D not certain. Germline V gives CDR1 MGHDK, CDR2 SYGVNS. This CDR3 contains 13 residues. V lost 3 bases to trimming and J lost 6 bases, with 6 bases between them. The DNA of the CDR3 is TGTGCCAGCAGTGATCTCAGTAATTCACCCCTCCACTTT. This sequence encodes CASSDLSNSPLHF.

This clonotype has ten or more counts. The chain employs TRBV4-1 and TRBJ2-5; no clear D. V was shortened by 2 bases and J by 2 bases, with 12 bases between the two germline ends. Per germline, CDR1 MGHRA and CDR2 YSYEKL. The CDR3 is made up of 15 amino acids. The CDR3 is CASSQSLTYQETQYF. The CDR3, as DNA: TGCGCCAGCAGCCAATCTTTAACATATCAAGAGACCCAGTACTTC.

This clonotype came up many times. The chain links TRBV12-3 or TRBV12-4 to TRBJ1-1; D is possibly TRBD1 (5 bases). The germline V and J ends were trimmed by 1 base and 3 bases, with 15 bases remaining between them. The CDR3 is 16 residues long. CDR3 sequence (DNA): TGTGCCAGCAGTTTAGGAAGGGGTCGGTGGGACACTGAAGCTTTCTTT. Protein: CASSLGRGRWDTEAFF.

This clonotype has only a few counts. V and J are TRBV9 and TRBJ2-3; 7 positions agree with TRBD2. This CDR3 is 16 amino acids long. CDR1 is SGDLS, CDR2 YYNGEE, per germline. The junction had 6 bases not matched to a gene; V was cut back by 0 bases and J by 2 bases. CDR3 sequence (DNA): TGTGCCAGCAGCGTAGATAGCGGGCGTTTCACAGATACGCAGTATTTT. Translating gives CASSVDSGRFTDTQYF.

This clonotype came up a few times. The chain couples TRBV29-1 to TRBJ2-1; the match to TRBD1 covers 7 bases. In germline, CDR1 is SQVTM, CDR2 ANQGSEA. V shed 6 bases, J shed 4 bases, and the junction held 3 bases outside the gene matches. CDR3 length: 12 amino acids. This CDR3 reads CSVLQGYNEQFF. As DNA, the CDR3 is TGCAGCGTACTACAGGGGTACAATGAGCAGTTCTTC.

A few counts support this clonotype. The rearrangement links TRBV3-1 to TRBJ1-1; D unclear. Trimming pared 0 bases from V and 5 bases from J, leaving 13 bases between. Germline CDR1 reads LGHDT; CDR2 reads YNNKEL (reference sequence). This CDR3 has 15 amino acids. DNA of the CDR3: TGTGCCAGCAGCCAAGAAAGGGTATTGAGGACTGAAGCTTTCTTT. Protein sequence: CASSQERVLRTEAFF.

The V call is TRBV20-1, the J call TRBJ2-3; 8 bases agree with TRBD2. The CDR3 loop spans 14 amino acids. The germline V gene encodes CDR1 DFQATT and CDR2 SNEGSKA (reference sequence). V was clipped by 5 bases and J by 7 bases; unmatched bases: 11. CDR3 loop: CSADRAGVGHTQYF. The CDR3 bases are TGCAGTGCTGACAGAGCGGGGGTCGGTCATACGCAGTATTTT.

This clonotype was detected a few times. The chain carries TRBV7-8 and TRBJ2-7; 10 positions agree with TRBD2. In germline, CDR1 is SGHVS, CDR2 FQNEAQ. CDR3 size: 18 residues. V dropped 1 base and J dropped 2; count of bases not matched to a gene: 11. The CDR3 DNA sequence: TGTGCCAGCAGCTTAGTTGCTAGCGGGAGAGCTGGGCCCTACGAGCAGTACTTC. It yields the protein CASSLVASGRAGPYEQYF.

This clonotype was seen ten or more times. The gene calls are TRBV12-3 or TRBV12-4 and TRBJ2-4, with D perhaps TRBD1 (6 bases). The CDR3 covers 15 residues. Trimming stripped 5 bases from V and 4 bases from J, with 15 bases between. CDR3: CASSLPSGQKNIQYF. The CDR3 DNA sequence: TGTGCCAGCAGTCTTCCCTCGGGACAAAAAAACATTCAGTACTTC.